The present T cell receptor beta chain was sequenced within a study of regulatory T cells in long-lasting Graves disease. General study findings and limits: Samples came from peripheral blood alone, without thyroid tissue. Patients with persistent disease showed a bias toward TRBV28, TRBJ1-2 and TRBJ2-5. Graves' patients with persistent disease showed TCR diversity lower than patients newly diagnosed.

Arm-PCR of CDR3 regions and iRepertoire HTBI primers were used to build TCR beta libraries. Via MiXCR, TCRdb re-called the multiplex PCR reads, giving one row per CDR3 protein. The table has about 530,000 distinct CDR3 sequences, about 16% seen once. The CDR3 length is 15 residues. V dropped 3 bases and J dropped 1 base, with 12 bases sitting between them. Germline values: CDR1 DFQATT, CDR2 SNEGSKA (reference sequence). Described time point: newly diagnosed GD, antithyroid drugs for less than 3 months. The TCR library was made from RNA extracted from PBMCs. Many counts were recorded for this clonotype. Its cognate antigen is unknown. The sample also formed part of further work on T cells in Graves' hyperthyroidism and ophthalmopathy. As reported in that work: No ophthalmopathy progression within 18 months constituted stable Graves' hyperthyroidism.

V and J are TRBV20-1 and TRBJ2-2; D remains unclear. The receptor's source is a woman aged 35-65 years with Graves disease. Sequencing was performed on peripheral blood mononuclear cells (PBMCs), taken at new diagnosis, from a patient treated with antithyroid drugs. Written as DNA, the CDR3 is TGCAGTGCTAGGCCAGGCCCTCGGAACACCGGGGAGCTGTTTTTT. Translation: CSARPGPRNTGELFF.